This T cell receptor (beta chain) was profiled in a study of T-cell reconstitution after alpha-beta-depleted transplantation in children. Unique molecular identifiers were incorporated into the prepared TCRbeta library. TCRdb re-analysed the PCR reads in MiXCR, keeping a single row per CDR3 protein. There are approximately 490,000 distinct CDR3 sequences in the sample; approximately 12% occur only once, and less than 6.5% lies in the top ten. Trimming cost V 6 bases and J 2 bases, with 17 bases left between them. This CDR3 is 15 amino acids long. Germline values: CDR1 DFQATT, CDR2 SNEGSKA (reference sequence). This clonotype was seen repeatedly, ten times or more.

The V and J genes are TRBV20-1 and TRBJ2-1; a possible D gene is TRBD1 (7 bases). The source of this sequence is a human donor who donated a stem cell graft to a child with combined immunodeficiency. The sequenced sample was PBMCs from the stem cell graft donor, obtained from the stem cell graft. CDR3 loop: CSARTGRGTYNEQFF. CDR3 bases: TGCAGTGCGCGGACAGGTCGGGGGACCTACAATGAGCAGTTCTTC.